These T cell receptor beta chains were read from a single sample in a study of tumor-infiltrating lymphocytes in primary liver carcinoma. A single record per CDR3 protein comes from TCRdb applying MiXCR to the multiplex PCR reads. The data show under 110,000 distinct CDR3 sequences, approximately 70% seen once. The sample taken for sequencing was liver tumor tissue from sampling region 2. Receptor source: a woman aged 55-69 years with primary liver carcinoma and hepatitis B virus infection. Each CDR3 is given with its conserved first and last residue. D genes are given only for firm matches. Only part of the rows carry a size: once, few, many, or a class if the clone is expanded.

J gene,V gene,D gene,CDR3 length,clone size,CDR3 DNA,CDR3 protein
TRBJ2-1,TRBV11-2,-,15,-,TGTGACAACAGCTTAAACTCGGGAGAATCGAATGATCAGTTCTTC,CDNSLNSGESNDQFF
TRBJ1-1,TRBV19,TRBD1,17,-,TGTGCCAGTAGTACCGGGACAGGGGTGTCCCTAAACATTGAAGCTTTCTTT,CASSTGTGVSLNIEAFF
TRBJ2-1,TRBV18,TRBD1,14,-,TGTGCCTGCTCACCCGACAGGGGGGGGGAGGAGCAGTTCTTC,CACSPDRGGEEQFF
TRBJ2-7,TRBV11-2,-,14,-,TGTGCTAGCAGCACCCCTCCAGGGGCTAGCGAGCAGTACTTC,CASSTPPGASEQYF
TRBJ2-7,TRBV6-5,-,14,many,TGTGCCAGCAGCTCTAAGACAGTCTCCTACGAGCAGTACTTC,CASSSKTVSYEQYF
TRBJ2-5,TRBV4-1,-,15,-,TGCGCCAGCAGCCACAAGGGACGCCGACAAGAGACCGAGTACTTC,CASSHKGRRQETEYF
TRBJ2-1,TRBV29-1,-,14,many,TGCAGCGTTCATCAGACCGGGTGGTACAATGAGCAGTTCTTC,CSVHQTGWYNEQFF
TRBJ1-3,TRBV4-1,-,15,many,TGCGCCAGCAGCCAAGATCGGGGGTTCGGAAACACCATATATTTT,CASSQDRGFGNTIYF
TRBJ2-3,TRBV20-1,TRBD2,15,-,TGCAGTGCTAGAGTAACTAGCGGGAGTCCAGATACGCAGTATTTT,CSARVTSGSPDTQYF
TRBJ1-5,TRBV28,TRBD1,18,-,TGTGCCAGCAGATCCGGGACAGGGAGTATTAATGGTATTCAGCCCCAGCATTTT,CASRSGTGSINGIQPQHF
TRBJ2-5,TRBV6-5,TRBD1,13,-,TGTGCCGGCAGGAAAGGGGGCGAGGGGACCCAGTACTTC,CAGRKGGEGTQYF
TRBJ1-1,TRBV7-6,TRBD1,15,once,TGTGCCAGCAGCCCATCGGGACAGGGAAGAGTTGAAACTTTCTTT,CASSPSGQGRVETFF